This is a list of T cell receptor beta chains from one sample in a study of blood T cells in healthy people across ages. TCRdb used MiXCR to reprocess the 5' RACE reads, holding one entry per CDR3 protein. Among nearly 800,000 distinct CDR3 sequences listed, 56% were seen once. Sequencing input: blood. Receptor source: a man between 40 and 49 years old in good health. CDR3s include the opening cysteine and the closing phenylalanine or tryptophan. D genes are given only for firm matches. The size of a clone is reported for some rows only, either as once, few or many, or as a class for expanded clones.

DNA: TGTGCCAGCAGCTTGGCGACTAGCGGGGGGGCCGGGGAGCTGTTTTTT
CDR3: CASSLATSGGAGELFF
size: .
D: TRBD2
J: TRBJ2-2
V: TRBV5-5

DNA: TGTGCCAGCAGCCCCAGACTGAAGATGAACTACGAGCAGTACTTC
CDR3: CASSPRLKMNYEQYF
size: .
D: .
J: TRBJ2-7
V: TRBV7-2

DNA: TGCAGTGCTAGAGTAGGGTCAGGGAGCGGCTACACCTTC
CDR3: CSARVGSGSGYTF
size: few
D: .
J: TRBJ1-2
V: TRBV20-1

DNA: TGTGCCAGCAGCTTGACCGGGACTAGCCCCGAGCAGTACTTC
CDR3: CASSLTGTSPEQYF
size: few
D: TRBD2
J: TRBJ2-7
V: TRBV7-2

DNA: TGTGCCAGCAGCCCTAGGACAGTCATCTACGAGCAGTACTTC
CDR3: CASSPRTVIYEQYF
size: .
D: .
J: TRBJ2-7
V: TRBV7-2

DNA: TGTGCCAGCAGCCTCCTGACTAGCGGGACTACGAACACCGGGGAGCTGTTTTTT
CDR3: CASSLLTSGTTNTGELFF
size: .
D: TRBD2
J: TRBJ2-2
V: TRBV7-9

DNA: TGTGCCAGCAGCCCCCGGGACACAAGCACAGATACGCAGTATTTT
CDR3: CASSPRDTSTDTQYF
size: .
D: .
J: TRBJ2-3
V: TRBV7-2

DNA: TGCAGTGCTAGTTCAGGGGGCAGGACTGGTGGCTACACCTTC
CDR3: CSASSGGRTGGYTF
size: .
D: TRBD1
J: TRBJ1-2
V: TRBV20-1

DNA: TGCGCCAGCAGCTTGGAGGGACGGGCGGAAAAACTGTTTTTT
CDR3: CASSLEGRAEKLFF
size: .
D: .
J: TRBJ1-4
V: TRBV5-1

DNA: TGTGCCAGCAGTCAATCTTCCCAGGGGGCGTACAATGAGCAGTTCTTC
CDR3: CASSQSSQGAYNEQFF
size: .
D: TRBD1
J: TRBJ2-1
V: TRBV27

DNA: TGTGCCAGCAGTGCAAGAACTACCCGACTAGCGGGATACACCTACGAGCAGTACTTC
CDR3: CASSARTTRLAGYTYEQYF
size: few
D: TRBD2
J: TRBJ2-7
V: TRBV28

DNA: TGTGCCAGCAGGAGGGGGGAGTGGGAGACCCAGTACTTC
CDR3: CASRRGEWETQYF
size: .
D: .
J: TRBJ2-5
V: TRBV6-1

DNA: TGTGCCAGCAGTCAGACAGGGAGGACTGAAGCTTTCTTT
CDR3: CASSQTGRTEAFF
size: few
D: TRBD1
J: TRBJ1-1
V: TRBV28

DNA: TGTGCCAGCAGTCTATCCCCGCTAGCGGGAGAGACCCAGTACTTC
CDR3: CASSLSPLAGETQYF
size: .
D: TRBD2
J: TRBJ2-5
V: TRBV27

DNA: TGCAGTGCCCGGACAGGGGCATATAGCAATCAGCCCCAGCATTTT
CDR3: CSARTGAYSNQPQHF
size: .
D: TRBD1
J: TRBJ1-5
V: TRBV20-1

DNA: TGTGCCAGCAGCTATGAAAAAACTGGGGCCAACGTCCTGACTTTC
CDR3: CASSYEKTGANVLTF
size: .
D: .
J: TRBJ2-6
V: TRBV7-9

DNA: TGTGCGCAACTAGGGGAACACACAGATACGCAGTATTTT
CDR3: CAQLGEHTDTQYF
size: .
D: .
J: TRBJ2-3
V: TRBV12-3/TRBV12-4

DNA: TGTGCCAGCATCGGCAGCGCTAACTATGGCTACACCTTC
CDR3: CASIGSANYGYTF
size: .
D: .
J: TRBJ1-2
V: TRBV6-6

DNA: TGTGCCAGCTCACCCCCGGGACGCTCATCGGGGAACATTCAGTACTTC
CDR3: CASSPPGRSSGNIQYF
size: .
D: .
J: TRBJ2-4
V: TRBV18

DNA: TGTGCCAGCAGCCCCCGGGGGCTAGCGGTATACGAGCAGTACTTC
CDR3: CASSPRGLAVYEQYF
size: .
D: .
J: TRBJ2-7
V: TRBV5-6

DNA: TGTGCCAGCAGTGGGACGGCGGCAGATACGCAGTATTTT
CDR3: CASSGTAADTQYF
size: few
D: .
J: TRBJ2-3
V: TRBV28

DNA: TGTGCCAGCAGCCACCCTAAAGGCTTAGTGGGAGGCACAGATACGCAGTATTTT
CDR3: CASSHPKGLVGGTDTQYF
size: .
D: .
J: TRBJ2-3
V: TRBV14

DNA: TGCGCCAGCAGGGAGGGAATGAATACGCAGTATTTT
CDR3: CASREGMNTQYF
size: few
D: .
J: TRBJ2-3
V: TRBV10-2

DNA: TGCAGTGCTAGGGCCGGGAGAGACTATGGCTACACCTTC
CDR3: CSARAGRDYGYTF
size: .
D: .
J: TRBJ1-2
V: TRBV20-1

DNA: TGCGCCAGCAGCCAAGAGAAGGTGAGGGTCCCCGGGTCGAATTACGAGCAGTACTTC
CDR3: CASSQEKVRVPGSNYEQYF
size: .
D: .
J: TRBJ2-7
V: TRBV4-1

DNA: TGTGCCAGCAGCTCCGGGGGCGCCCCCACAGATACGCAGTATTTT
CDR3: CASSSGGAPTDTQYF
size: few
D: .
J: TRBJ2-3
V: TRBV7-2

DNA: TGCAGCGCGGACAGTGTAGCGGGGGGGAGGAGAAAAGAGACCCAGTACTTC
CDR3: CSADSVAGGRRKETQYF
size: few
D: TRBD2
J: TRBJ2-5
V: TRBV29-1

DNA: TGCAGCGTTACCTTTGACAGGGATATGAATGGCTACACCTTC
CDR3: CSVTFDRDMNGYTF
size: few
D: TRBD1
J: TRBJ1-2
V: TRBV29-1

DNA: TGTGCCAGCAGCTCGGGAGGTCGTAAGCGCACAGATACGCAGTATTTT
CDR3: CASSSGGRKRTDTQYF
size: few
D: TRBD2
J: TRBJ2-3
V: TRBV7-8

DNA: TGTGCCAGCAGCTCTAGACGGCCACATAATGAAAAACTGTTTTTT
CDR3: CASSSRRPHNEKLFF
size: .
D: .
J: TRBJ1-4
V: TRBV5-6

DNA: TGTGCCAGCAGCCCCCCCGTGGAGGGGGTGGTCTATGGCTACACCTTC
CDR3: CASSPPVEGVVYGYTF
size: .
D: .
J: TRBJ1-2
V: TRBV13

DNA: TGCAGCGTTGAAACGGGGGCTGATACGCAGTATTTT
CDR3: CSVETGADTQYF
size: .
D: .
J: TRBJ2-3
V: TRBV29-1

DNA: TGTGCCAGCAGTCAGCAGGGTACGGAGACCCAGTACTTC
CDR3: CASSQQGTETQYF
size: .
D: .
J: TRBJ2-5
V: TRBV6-6

DNA: TGCAGCGTTACAGTCCAAAATCAGCCCCAGCATTTT
CDR3: CSVTVQNQPQHF
size: once
D: .
J: TRBJ1-5
V: TRBV29-1

DNA: TGTGCCAGCAGTGTTAGGGGAGGGTCAGGGCAGTACTTC
CDR3: CASSVRGGSGQYF
size: .
D: TRBD2
J: TRBJ2-7
V: TRBV28

DNA: TGCGCCAGCAGCTTGGAACTAGCGGGAGTCAATGAGCAGTTCTTC
CDR3: CASSLELAGVNEQFF
size: .
D: TRBD2
J: TRBJ2-1
V: TRBV5-1

DNA: TGTGCCAGCAGCCCGGGACAGCATAACTATGGCTACACCTTC
CDR3: CASSPGQHNYGYTF
size: .
D: .
J: TRBJ1-2
V: TRBV12-1

DNA: TGTGCCACCTGGGATTGGGGAAAGGTCATGAACACTGAAGCTTTCTTT
CDR3: CATWDWGKVMNTEAFF
size: .
D: .
J: TRBJ1-1
V: TRBV6-2/TRBV6-3

DNA: TGCGCCAGCAGCCAAGGAACAGGATCCTATAGCAATCAGCCCCAGCATTTT
CDR3: CASSQGTGSYSNQPQHF
size: once
D: .
J: TRBJ1-5
V: TRBV4-1

DNA: TGTGCCAGCACCCCAATGGGTCCTTCGGGGAACACTGAAGCTTTCTTT
CDR3: CASTPMGPSGNTEAFF
size: .
D: .
J: TRBJ1-1
V: TRBV6-6

DNA: TGTGCCAGCAGCTTCGTCGCTGGGCCACAAGAGACCCAGTACTTC
CDR3: CASSFVAGPQETQYF
size: .
D: .
J: TRBJ2-5
V: TRBV7-6

DNA: TGTGCCAGCAGTCCTCGGACAGGGGATCCCCAAGAGACCCAGTACTTC
CDR3: CASSPRTGDPQETQYF
size: .
D: TRBD1
J: TRBJ2-5
V: TRBV28

DNA: TGTGCCAGCAGCGTGAACCCGGGACAGGGGGCAGGCAATGAGCAGTACTTC
CDR3: CASSVNPGQGAGNEQYF
size: .
D: TRBD1
J: TRBJ2-5
V: TRBV9

DNA: TGTGCCACCAGTGACCCCAAGACTAACGCTAATCCCTACAATGAGCAGTTCTTC
CDR3: CATSDPKTNANPYNEQFF
size: .
D: .
J: TRBJ2-1
V: TRBV24-1

DNA: TGTGCCAGCAGTGCATACACCTACAATGAGCAGTTCTTC
CDR3: CASSAYTYNEQFF
size: .
D: .
J: TRBJ2-1
V: TRBV28

DNA: TGTGCCATCAGACAGGGTTTTGAGGGCTACACCTTC
CDR3: CAIRQGFEGYTF
size: .
D: .
J: TRBJ1-2
V: TRBV10-3

DNA: TGTGCCACCACGACAGGGTCCTACAATGAGCAGTTCTTC
CDR3: CATTTGSYNEQFF
size: .
D: TRBD1
J: TRBJ2-1
V: TRBV6-1

DNA: TGTGCCAGCAGCTTAGATACGCTAGCGGAGCAGTTCTTC
CDR3: CASSLDTLAEQFF
size: few
D: .
J: TRBJ2-1
V: TRBV11-2

DNA: TGTGCCAGCAGCCGGGACACAGAGAACACTGAAGCTTTCTTT
CDR3: CASSRDTENTEAFF
size: .
D: .
J: TRBJ1-1
V: TRBV12-3/TRBV12-4

DNA: TGTGCCAGCAGCTTGGCGGGAAACAATGAGCAGTTCTTC
CDR3: CASSLAGNNEQFF
size: few
D: .
J: TRBJ2-1
V: TRBV5-1

DNA: TGTGCCAGCAGCCCTATGACAGGGATGTGGGCCAAAAACATTCAGTACTTC
CDR3: CASSPMTGMWAKNIQYF
size: .
D: TRBD1
J: TRBJ2-4
V: TRBV6-1

DNA: TGTGCCAGCAGTGTGACAGTCACAGACACGCAGTATTTT
CDR3: CASSVTVTDTQYF
size: .
D: .
J: TRBJ2-3
V: TRBV28

DNA: TGTGCCAGCAGTCCGCCTCGGGACGCCTACAATGAGCAGTTCTTC
CDR3: CASSPPRDAYNEQFF
size: .
D: .
J: TRBJ2-1
V: TRBV27

DNA: TGCAGTGCTCAAGACCGGGGGACTAACTATGGCTACACCTTC
CDR3: CSAQDRGTNYGYTF
size: .
D: .
J: TRBJ1-2
V: TRBV20-1